The 22 T cell receptor beta chains given below trace back to one sample, sequenced in a study of cytomegalovirus exposure and HLA in healthy donors. Primers: 60 Vbeta forward and 13 Jbeta reverse. Here immunoSEQ multiplex PCR was the method, and the copy in TCRdb shows in-frame clones only, minus some. The sample has approximately 130,000 clones; around 80% are singletons. Sequenced: PBMCs. Source of these receptors: a female donor in good health and CMV-seropositive.

J is TRBJ2-4 and V is TRBV21-1; TRBD2, the D gene given by the table, was not confirmed from the DNA. TRBV21-1 has pseudogene status. The CDR3 is made up of 12 amino acids. The CDR3 sequence is CASSKTANIQYF. CDR3 bases: TGTGCCAGCAGCAAAACTGCAAACATTCAGTACTTC.

V is TRBV4-2 and J is TRBJ2-5; no clear D. V was pared by 0 bases and J by 1 base, with 12 bases between. The CDR3 length is 16 residues. Germline lookup yields CDR1 LGHNA and CDR2 YNFKEQ. Here the CDR3 reads CASSQDGGAAQETQYF. The CDR3 DNA sequence: TGTGCCAGCAGCCAAGACGGCGGTGCCGCCCAAGAGACCCAGTACTTC.

The chain combines TRBV5-1 with TRBJ2-7; 7 bases match TRBD2. The CDR3 runs 16 residues. The V and J ends lost 4 bases and 5 bases, in that order; junction bases with no gene match: 15. From germline, CDR1 is SGHRS and CDR2 YFSETQ. Here the CDR3 reads CASSPRAGRESDEQYF. The CDR3 bases are TGCGCCAGCAGCCCCCGAGCGGGGCGGGAGAGTGACGAGCAGTACTTC.

The table lists this clone with a count of one. This sequence joins TRBV6-1 and TRBJ1-5; tentatively, D is TRBD1 (6 bases). The V gene lost 0 bases and the J gene lost 4 bases, with 10 bases spanning the gap. CDR1 and CDR2 (germline): MNHNS, SASEGT. The CDR3 runs 15 residues. The CDR3 reads CASSEAQGPNQPQHF. Here the CDR3 DNA reads TGTGCCAGCAGTGAAGCCCAGGGGCCAAATCAGCCCCAGCATTTT.

The chain couples TRBV7-9 to TRBJ1-1, with D tentatively TRBD1 (6 bases). This CDR3 comprises 14 residues. Germline CDR1 is SEHNR and CDR2 is FQNEAQ (reference sequence). The V and J ends lost 5 bases and 5 bases respectively, with 15 bases between them. The CDR3 is CASSTTGRGTEAFF. The CDR3 DNA reads as TGTGCCAGCAGCACCACAGGGAGGGGAACTGAAGCTTTCTTT.

In DNA, the CDR3 is TGTGCCAGCAGACTAGCCGGTGGGGCAGGAATAGGCACTGAAGCTTTCTTT. This translates into CASRLAGGAGIGTEAFF. The gene calls are TRBV28 and TRBJ1-1, with a weak D call TRBD1 (5 bases). The CDR3 is 17 amino acids. V was trimmed by 6 bases and J by 4 bases, leaving 24 bases between them. Germline lookup yields CDR1 MDHEN and CDR2 SYDVKM.

The chain is built from TRBV6-1 and TRBJ2-1, with 10 bases identical to TRBD2. With V trimmed by 6 bases and J by 4 bases, 6 bases remained unmatched. The CDR3 runs 15 residues. Germline V lookup: CDR1 MNHNS, CDR2 SASEGT. This chain's CDR3 is CASSPAGGYYNEQFF. CDR3 coding DNA: TGTGCCAGCAGCCCAGCGGGGGGGTATTACAATGAGCAGTTCTTC.

This CDR3 is CASSQDFAGTGGYQPQHF. CDR3 nucleotides: TGCGCCAGCAGCCAAGACTTTGCTGGGACAGGGGGCTATCAGCCCCAGCATTTT. The V gene is TRBV4-1, the J gene TRBJ1-5, with 12 positions matching TRBD1. V was pared by 0 bases and J by 5 bases, with 8 bases of the junction left unmatched. The CDR3 extends over 18 amino acids. CDR1 MGHRA and CDR2 YSYEKL come from the germline V gene.

The chain combines TRBV6-1 with TRBJ2-5; the match to TRBD2 covers 7 bases. V trimming: 8 bases; J trimming: 5 bases; junction bases outside the gene matches: 5. Germline CDR1 MNHNS, CDR2 SASEGT. The CDR3 has 12 amino acids. The CDR3 region has the DNA TGTGCCAGCGGGGGGGTTCGGGAGACCCAGTACTTC. It codes for CASGGVRETQYF.

The rearrangement joins TRBV9 to TRBJ1-2, with no clear D. The CDR3 has 13 amino acids. Germline assignment: CDR1 SGDLS and CDR2 YYNGEE. Trimming cost V 4 bases and J 4 bases, with 11 bases left between them. CDR3 protein: CASSYLEGYGYTF. CDR3 in DNA: TGTGCCAGCAGCTACCTCGAGGGCTATGGCTACACCTTC.

The chain joins TRBV25-1 to TRBJ1-5; D unresolved. This CDR3 is 15 amino acids long. Germline CDR1 reads MGHDK; CDR2 reads SYGVNS. The V end was cut by 4 bases, the J end by 0 bases, with 10 bases between. The CDR3 loop is CASSAGINSNQPQHF. Here the CDR3 DNA reads TGTGCCAGCAGTGCGGGAATTAATAGCAATCAGCCCCAGCATTTT.

The chain carries TRBV7-9 and TRBJ1-5, with D possibly matching TRBD1 (5 bases). The V gene lost 5 bases and the J gene lost 1 base, with 9 bases spanning the gap. CDR1 and CDR2 (germline): SEHNR, FQNEAQ (reference sequence). CDR3 length: 14 amino acids. The CDR3 protein is CASSVGGSNQPQHF. The CDR3 region has the DNA TGTGCCAGCAGCGTCGGGGGGAGCAATCAGCCCCAGCATTTT.

The CDR3 region has the DNA TGCGCCAGCAGCTTGGTGCGGGGATCCTACGAGCAGTACTTC. It specifies CASSLVRGSYEQYF. This rearrangement joins TRBV5-1 to TRBJ2-7; maybe TRBD2 (6 bases). This CDR3 region has 14 residues. Germline CDR1 and CDR2: SGHRS and YFSETQ. V lost 0 bases, J lost 1 base, and 8 bases lay in between.

The chain joins TRBV2 to TRBJ2-2; unclear D gene. The CDR3 runs 14 residues. Germline V CDR1 and CDR2: SNHLY, FYNNEI. Trimming stripped 6 bases from V and 3 bases from J, with 11 bases between. The CDR3, as DNA: TGTGCCAGCAGAAAGCTTTCCGACACCGGGGAGCTGTTTTTT. Translating it yields CASRKLSDTGELFF. Full variable domain (remainder filled in from reference TRBV2 and TRBJ2-2): EPEVTQTPSHQVTQMGQEVILRCVPISNHLYFYWYRQILGQKVEFLVSFYNNEISEKSEIFDDQFSVERPDGSNFTLKIRSTKLEDSAMYFCASRKLSDTGELFFGEGSRLTVL.

To note about this clone: Other DNA variants within this sample encode the same CDR3. This rearrangement joins TRBV18 to TRBJ2-7; no definite D call. This CDR3 is built from 13 residues. V lost 6 bases to trimming and J lost 0 bases, with 9 bases between them. Germline V gene data show CDR1 as KGHSH and CDR2 as LQKENI. The CDR3 sequence: CASSPPGSYEQYF. The CDR3 DNA follows: TGTGCCAGCTCTCCTCCCGGCTCCTACGAGCAGTACTTC.

This chain links TRBV28 with TRBJ2-3, with TRBD2 matching 11 bases. The CDR3 covers 16 residues. Trimming cost V 5 bases and J 3 bases; bases outside gene matches: 7. Germline V gene data show CDR1 as MDHEN and CDR2 as SYDVKM. In DNA form, the CDR3 reads TGTGCCAGCAGTCTATCCGGGACTAGCGGAACAGATACGCAGTATTTT. Amino acid sequence: CASSLSGTSGTDTQYF.

The J gene is TRBJ2-5, the V gene TRBV14; D not resolved. The CDR3 covers 13 residues. Germline V gene sequence: CDR1 SGHDN, CDR2 FVKESK. Between the trimmed V and J ends, which lost 4 bases and 5 bases, there was a span of 11 bases. In DNA form, the CDR3 reads TGTGCCAGCAGCCTCATCGTCGGGGAGACCCAGTACTTC. Protein product: CASSLIVGETQYF.

This clone was counted only a few times. The chain has TRBV9 and TRBJ2-3; TRBD2 aligns across 10 bases. Germline V lookup: CDR1 SGDLS, CDR2 YYNGEE. Trimming removed 0 bases from V and 1 base from J; junction bases left unmatched: 11. This CDR3 region has 19 residues. The chain's CDR3 is CASSVGRSSGSRGTDTQYF. CDR3 in DNA: TGTGCCAGCAGCGTAGGGAGGTCTAGCGGGAGCAGGGGCACAGATACGCAGTATTTT.

CDR3 nucleotide sequence: TGTGCCAGCAGCTTAGCGAGGTTGAATGAGCAGTTCTTC. Translated: CASSLARLNEQFF. The V call is TRBV7-2, the J call TRBJ2-1; D unclear. V lost 0 bases and J 7 bases, leaving 7 bases between the germline ends. The CDR3 is 13 residues long. Germline CDR1 and CDR2: SGHTA and FQGNSA.

A few counts support this clone. V usage is TRBV10-1 and J usage is TRBJ1-2; no clear D. The V end lost 3 bases, the J end lost 2 bases, and 7 bases lay between the germline ends. The CDR3 is 13 amino acids. CDR1 is WNHNN, CDR2 SYGVQD, per germline (reference sequence). The CDR3 coding sequence is TGCGCCAGCAGTGACGGGGTCAACTATGGCTACACCTTC. Translation gives CASSDGVNYGYTF.

The chain has TRBV6-5 and TRBJ1-2, with D possibly TRBD1 on 6 matching bases. V lost 6 bases and J 4 bases, leaving 18 bases between the germline ends. Germline V lookup: CDR1 MNHEY, CDR2 SVGAGI. CDR3 length: 15 residues. As DNA, the CDR3 is TGTGCCAGCAGACCGCTCCTGACAGGACGCTATGGCTACACCTTC. Translation gives CASRPLLTGRYGYTF.

This rearrangement joins TRBV7-9 to TRBJ2-7; D call uncertain. Trimming pared 2 bases from V and 3 bases from J, leaving 8 bases between. The CDR3 has 13 amino acids. The V gene's germline CDR1 is SEHNR and CDR2 FQNEAQ (reference sequence). In DNA form, the CDR3 reads TGTGCCAGCAGCTTAAGCCAGGACTACGAGCAGTACTTC. Protein: CASSLSQDYEQYF.